This T cell receptor beta chain was sequenced during a study of blood T cell repertoires in COVID-19. Germline V gene data show CDR1 as MNHEY and CDR2 as SVGAGI. The J segment lost 2 bases and the V segment lost 6 bases, leaving 4 bases of the junction unmatched. CDR3 length equals 14 residues. TCRdb's table, derived via immunoSEQ multiplex PCR, lists solely in-frame clones and lacks some. Of roughly 50,000 clones in the sample, about 76% were seen once. Sequenced: peripheral blood. This TCR derives from a human donor with active or convalescent COVID-19. The donor label of this sample is uncertain. This chain connects TRBV6-5 to TRBJ1-5, with 7 bases identical to TRBD1. CDR3 nucleotides: TGTGCCAGCAGCTTTGACAGGGGCAATCAGCCCCAGCATTTT. It is translated as CASSFDRGNQPQHF.